Listed below are T cell receptor beta chains from one sample, sequenced in a study of T cells in localized non-small cell lung cancer. Measured with immunoSEQ multiplex PCR; TCRdb has only the in-frame clones, and not every one. The table includes around 2,000 clones, about a fifth detected once. The sample was normal lung tissue next to the tumor, taken before any cancer treatment. These receptors were obtained from a man between 40 and 75 years old with stage I squamous cell lung carcinoma. Each CDR3 is given with its conserved first and last residue. Each record gives: J gene, clone size, V gene, D gene, CDR3 DNA, CDR3 protein. D genes are given only for firm matches. Size is omitted from some rows. Given values are once, few, many or a class for expanded clones.

J: TRBJ1-1; size: -; V: TRBV25-1; D: -; DNA: TGTGCCAGCAGTGAACAGGGGTTTTACGCTGAAGCTTTCTTT; CDR3: CASSEQGFYAEAFF
J: TRBJ2-1; size: few; V: TRBV11-3; D: -; DNA: TGTGCCAGCAGCTTAGACAGGGACTACAATGAGCAGTTCTTC; CDR3: CASSLDRDYNEQFF
J: TRBJ1-1; size: medium-sized; V: TRBV23-1; D: -; DNA: TGCGCCAGCAGCCCACGGATGAACACTGAAGCTTTCTTT; CDR3: CASSPRMNTEAFF
J: TRBJ2-7; size: medium-sized; V: TRBV30; D: TRBD2; DNA: TGTGCCTGGAGTGGGAAAACCGGGACTAGTGGCGAGCAGTACTTC; CDR3: CAWSGKTGTSGEQYF
J: TRBJ1-4; size: -; V: TRBV5-1; D: TRBD1; DNA: TGCGCCAGCAGCGACCGGGACAGGTGGAATGAAAAACTGTTTTTT; CDR3: CASSDRDRWNEKLFF
J: TRBJ2-1; size: medium-sized; V: TRBV11-3; D: -; DNA: TGTGCCAGCAGCTCTGAGGAGGTTTCCTACAATGAGCAGTTCTTC; CDR3: CASSSEEVSYNEQFF
J: TRBJ2-5; size: large; V: TRBV6-8; D: -; DNA: TGTGCCGCCGCCCGGACAGAACAAGAGACCCAGTACTTC; CDR3: CAAARTEQETQYF
J: TRBJ1-2; size: -; V: TRBV30; D: -; DNA: TGTGCCTGGAGTGTAACAGGGAGTCCGGCCTATGGCTACACCTTC; CDR3: CAWSVTGSPAYGYTF
J: TRBJ1-2; size: medium-sized; V: TRBV9; D: -; DNA: TGTGCCAGCAGCGTATCGGTAAAGGAAGGCCGGGACTATGGCTACACCTTC; CDR3: CASSVSVKEGRDYGYTF
J: TRBJ1-1; size: few; V: TRBV28; D: -; DNA: TGTGCCAGCAGTAGTGGAACGACGGGCATGAACACTGAAGCTTTCTTT; CDR3: CASSSGTTGMNTEAFF
J: TRBJ2-5; size: -; V: TRBV25-1; D: -; DNA: TGTGCCAGCAGTGACTACGACGGGATGGGAGGAGAGACCCAGTACTTC; CDR3: CASSDYDGMGGETQYF
J: TRBJ2-7; size: few; V: TRBV1; D: -; DNA: TGCGCCAGCAGCCAGGATAAGGGTCACTACGAGCAGTACTTC; CDR3: CASSQDKGHYEQYF
J: TRBJ1-2; size: -; V: TRBV29-1; D: -; DNA: TGCAGCGTTCTTGGACAAGGAAACTATGGCTACACCTTC; CDR3: CSVLGQGNYGYTF
J: TRBJ2-7; size: few; V: TRBV9; D: TRBD1; DNA: TGTGCCAGCAGTGACCAGGGGGCCAACGAGCAGTACTTC; CDR3: CASSDQGANEQYF
J: TRBJ1-1; size: few; V: TRBV28; D: TRBD1; DNA: TGTGCCAGCAGTCCGTGGGACAGGGAGAACACTGAAGCTTTCTTT; CDR3: CASSPWDRENTEAFF
J: TRBJ1-2; size: -; V: TRBV19; D: -; DNA: TGTGCCAGTACAAGCAGGGACGGGAGGTCGTTCGTCTATGGCTACACCTTC; CDR3: CASTSRDGRSFVYGYTF
J: TRBJ1-1; size: medium-sized; V: TRBV11-3; D: TRBD1; DNA: TGTGCCAGCAGCCTCGTGACAGGGGGGAACACTGAAGCTTTCTTT; CDR3: CASSLVTGGNTEAFF
J: TRBJ2-6; size: few; V: TRBV12-5; D: TRBD1; DNA: TGTGCCAGCAAACCAGGACAGGGGGCGCTTGGGGCCAACGTCCTGACTTTC; CDR3: CASKPGQGALGANVLTF
J: TRBJ2-1; size: few; V: TRBV9; D: -; DNA: TGTGCCAGTACTCGGGAGATCACCTACAATGAGCAGTTCTTC; CDR3: CASTREITYNEQFF
J: TRBJ1-3; size: few; V: TRBV30; D: -; DNA: TGTGCCTGGAGTGTACAAGCCTCTGGAAACACCATATATTTT; CDR3: CAWSVQASGNTIYF
J: TRBJ2-7; size: -; V: TRBV5-1; D: -; DNA: TGCGCCAGCAGCCCCCGGCAGGCATCCTACGAGCAGTACTTC; CDR3: CASSPRQASYEQYF
J: TRBJ2-7; size: once; V: TRBV5-1; D: TRBD1; DNA: TGCGCCAGCAGCCTCCAGACAGGGGGCAACGAGCAGTACTTC; CDR3: CASSLQTGGNEQYF
J: TRBJ2-5; size: -; V: TRBV11-3; D: -; DNA: TGTGCCAGCAGCTCCATCCCGAACTACCAAGAGACCCAGTACTTC; CDR3: CASSSIPNYQETQYF
J: TRBJ2-4; size: -; V: TRBV19; D: -; DNA: TGTGCCAGTAGTGATTCCTCAGGGGACATTCAGTACTTC; CDR3: CASSDSSGDIQYF
J: TRBJ2-3; size: once; V: TRBV18; D: TRBD2; DNA: TGTGCCAGCTCACCACCGAAAGGAGCGGGGGGCCTCACAGATACGCAGTATTTT; CDR3: CASSPPKGAGGLTDTQYF
J: TRBJ2-7; size: few; V: TRBV11-3; D: -; DNA: TGTGCCAGCAGCTTGGGGCTAGCACAGTACGAGCAGTACTTC; CDR3: CASSLGLAQYEQYF